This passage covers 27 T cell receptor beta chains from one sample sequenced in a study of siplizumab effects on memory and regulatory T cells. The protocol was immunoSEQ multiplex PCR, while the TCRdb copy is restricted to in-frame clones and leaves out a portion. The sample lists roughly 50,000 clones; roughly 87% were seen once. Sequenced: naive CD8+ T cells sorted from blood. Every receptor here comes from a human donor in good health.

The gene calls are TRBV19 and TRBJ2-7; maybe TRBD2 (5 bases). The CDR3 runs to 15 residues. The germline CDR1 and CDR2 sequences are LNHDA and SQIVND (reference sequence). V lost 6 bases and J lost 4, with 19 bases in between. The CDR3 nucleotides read TGTGCCAGTAGCCCTCCTTCATCCGGACTTTACGAGCAGTACTTC. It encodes CASSPPSSGLYEQYF. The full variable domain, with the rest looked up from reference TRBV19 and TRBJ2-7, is DGGITQSPKYLFRKEGQNVTLSCEQNLNHDAMYWYRQDPGQGLRLIYYSQIVNDFQKGDIAEGYSVSREKKESFPLTVTSAQKNPTAFYLCASSPPSSGLYEQYFGPGTRLTVT.

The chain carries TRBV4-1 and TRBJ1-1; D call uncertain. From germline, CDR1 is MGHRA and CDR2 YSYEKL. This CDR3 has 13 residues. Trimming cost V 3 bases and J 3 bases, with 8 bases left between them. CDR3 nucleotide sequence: TGCGCCAGCAGCCAGGGTTTAGACACTGAAGCTTTCTTT. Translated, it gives CASSQGLDTEAFF.

CDR3 nucleotides: TGTGCCCGGACTGAAGGGAATTCACCCCTCCACTTT. This encodes CARTEGNSPLHF. The rearrangement uses TRBV30 and TRBJ1-6; D unclear. V shed 8 bases and J shed 7 bases, with 12 bases lying between them. The germline gives CDR1 GTSNPN, CDR2 SVGIG (reference sequence). The CDR3 is made up of 12 amino acids.

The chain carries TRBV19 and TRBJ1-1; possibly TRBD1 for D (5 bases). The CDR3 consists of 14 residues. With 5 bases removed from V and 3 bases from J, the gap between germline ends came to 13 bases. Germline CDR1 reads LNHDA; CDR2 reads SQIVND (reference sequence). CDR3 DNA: TGTGCCAGTAGTGTAATCACAGGAGACACTGAAGCTTTCTTT. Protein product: CASSVITGDTEAFF.

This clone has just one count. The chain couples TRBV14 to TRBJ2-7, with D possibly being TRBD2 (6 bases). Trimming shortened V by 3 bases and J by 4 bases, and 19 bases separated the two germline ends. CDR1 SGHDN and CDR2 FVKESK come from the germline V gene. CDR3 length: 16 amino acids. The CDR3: CASSHAPRRGIYEQYF. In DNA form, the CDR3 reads TGTGCCAGCAGCCACGCTCCCCGGCGGGGAATTTACGAGCAGTACTTC.

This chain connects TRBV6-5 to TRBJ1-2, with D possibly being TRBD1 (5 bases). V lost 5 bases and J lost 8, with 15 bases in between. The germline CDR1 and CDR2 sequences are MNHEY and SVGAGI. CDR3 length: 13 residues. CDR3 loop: CASSPGAFGGYTF. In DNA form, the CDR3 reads TGTGCCAGCAGTCCTGGGGCGTTTGGAGGCTACACCTTC.

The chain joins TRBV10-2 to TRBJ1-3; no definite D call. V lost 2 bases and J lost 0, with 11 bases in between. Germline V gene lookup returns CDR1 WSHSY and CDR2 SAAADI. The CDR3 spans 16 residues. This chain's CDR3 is CASSELVPSSGNTIYF. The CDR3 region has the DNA TGCGCCAGCAGTGAGCTGGTACCAAGCTCTGGAAACACCATATATTTT.

The CDR3 DNA reads as TGTGCCAGCAGCTTAGAATCTCCTACCGTGGATGAGCAGTTCTTC. It encodes CASSLESPTVDEQFF. The chain recombines TRBV7-6 with TRBJ2-1; D is uncertain. Trimming shortened V by 1 base and J by 8 bases, and 15 bases separated the two germline ends. The CDR3 contains 15 residues. In germline, CDR1 is SGHVS, CDR2 FNYEAQ. Variable domain in full (rest from reference TRBV7-6 and TRBJ2-1): GAGVSQSPRYKVTKRGQDVALRCDPISGHVSLYWYRQALGQGPEFLTYFNYEAQQDKSGLPNDRFSAERPEGSISTLTIQRTEQRDSAMYRCASSLESPTVDEQFFGPGTRLTVL.

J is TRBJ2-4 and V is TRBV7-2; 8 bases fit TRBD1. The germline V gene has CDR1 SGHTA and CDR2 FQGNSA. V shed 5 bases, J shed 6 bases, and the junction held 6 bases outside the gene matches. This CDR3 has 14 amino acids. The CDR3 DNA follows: TGTGCCAGCAGCCCCTGGACAGGGATAAACATTCAGTACTTC. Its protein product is CASSPWTGINIQYF.

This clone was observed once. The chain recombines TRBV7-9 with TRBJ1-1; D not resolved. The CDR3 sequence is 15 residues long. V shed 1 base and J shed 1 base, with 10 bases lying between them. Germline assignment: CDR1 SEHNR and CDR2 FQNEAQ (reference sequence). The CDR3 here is CASSLVTVKNTEAFF. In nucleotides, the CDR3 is TGTGCCAGCAGCTTAGTAACAGTTAAGAACACTGAAGCTTTCTTT.

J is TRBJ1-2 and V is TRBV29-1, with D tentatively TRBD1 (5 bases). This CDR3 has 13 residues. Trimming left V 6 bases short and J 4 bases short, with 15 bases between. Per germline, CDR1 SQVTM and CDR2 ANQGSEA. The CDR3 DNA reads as TGCAGCGTGGGCAGGGAAGATTTCTATGGCTACACCTTC. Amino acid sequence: CSVGREDFYGYTF.

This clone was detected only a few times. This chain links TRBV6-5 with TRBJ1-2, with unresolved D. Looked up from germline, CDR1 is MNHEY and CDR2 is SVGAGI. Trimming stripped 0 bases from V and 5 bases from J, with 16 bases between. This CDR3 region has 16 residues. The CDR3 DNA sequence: TGTGCCAGCAGTTACTCAACAGATCGATATGGGTATGGCTACACCTTC. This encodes CASSYSTDRYGYGYTF.

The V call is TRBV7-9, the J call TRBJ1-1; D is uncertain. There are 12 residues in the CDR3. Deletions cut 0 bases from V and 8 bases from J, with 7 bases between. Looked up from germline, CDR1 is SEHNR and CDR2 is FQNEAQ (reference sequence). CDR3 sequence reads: CASSLAAVEAFF. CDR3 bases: TGTGCCAGCAGCTTAGCCGCAGTAGAAGCTTTCTTT.

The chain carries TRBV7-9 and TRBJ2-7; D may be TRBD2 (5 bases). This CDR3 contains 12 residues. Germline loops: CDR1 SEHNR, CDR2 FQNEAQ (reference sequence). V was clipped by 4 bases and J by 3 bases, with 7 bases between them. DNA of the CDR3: TGTGCCAGCAGCTCACTAGACTACGAGCAGTACTTC. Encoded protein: CASSSLDYEQYF.

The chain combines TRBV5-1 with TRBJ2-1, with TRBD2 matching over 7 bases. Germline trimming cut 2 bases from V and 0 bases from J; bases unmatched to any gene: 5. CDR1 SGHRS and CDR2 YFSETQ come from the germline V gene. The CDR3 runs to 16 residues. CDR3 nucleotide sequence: TGCGCCAGCAGCTTCGAGCGGGGAAGCTCCTACAATGAGCAGTTCTTC. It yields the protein CASSFERGSSYNEQFF. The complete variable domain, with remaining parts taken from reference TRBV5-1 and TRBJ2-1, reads KAGVTQTPRYLIKTRGQQVTLSCSPISGHRSVSWYQQTPGQGLQFLFEYFSETQRNKGNFPGRFSGRQFSNSRSEMNVSTLELGDSALYLCASSFERGSSYNEQFFGPGTRLTVL.

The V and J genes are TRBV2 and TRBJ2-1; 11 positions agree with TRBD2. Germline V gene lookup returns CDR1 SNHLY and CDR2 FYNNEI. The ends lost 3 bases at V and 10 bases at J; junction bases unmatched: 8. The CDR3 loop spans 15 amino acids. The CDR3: CASSDHSGGAVEQFF. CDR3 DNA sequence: TGTGCCAGCAGTGATCATAGCGGGGGGGCCGTCGAGCAGTTCTTC. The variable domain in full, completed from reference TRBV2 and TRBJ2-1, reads EPEVTQTPSHQVTQMGQEVILRCVPISNHLYFYWYRQILGQKVEFLVSFYNNEISEKSEIFDDQFSVERPDGSNFTLKIRSTKLEDSAMYFCASSDHSGGAVEQFFGPGTRLTVL.

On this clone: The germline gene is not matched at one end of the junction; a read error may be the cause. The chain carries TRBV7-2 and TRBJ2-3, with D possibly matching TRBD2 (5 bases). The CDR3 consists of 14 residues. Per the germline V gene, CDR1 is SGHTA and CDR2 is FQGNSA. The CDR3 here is CASSLAGYTDTQYF. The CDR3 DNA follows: TGTGCCAGCAGCCTAGCTGGCTACACAGATACGCAGTATTTT.

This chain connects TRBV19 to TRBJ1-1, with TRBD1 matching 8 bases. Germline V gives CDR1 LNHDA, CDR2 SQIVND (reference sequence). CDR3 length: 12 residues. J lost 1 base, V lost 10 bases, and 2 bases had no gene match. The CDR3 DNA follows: TGTGCCACTGGACAGGGGAACACTGAAGCTTTCTTT. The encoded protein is CATGQGNTEAFF.

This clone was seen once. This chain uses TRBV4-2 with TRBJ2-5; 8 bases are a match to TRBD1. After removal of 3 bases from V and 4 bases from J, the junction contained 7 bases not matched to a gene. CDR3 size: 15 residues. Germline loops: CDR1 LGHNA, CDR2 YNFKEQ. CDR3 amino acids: CASSQEAGGGETQYF. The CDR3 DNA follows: TGTGCCAGCAGCCAGGAGGCAGGGGGCGGAGAGACCCAGTACTTC.

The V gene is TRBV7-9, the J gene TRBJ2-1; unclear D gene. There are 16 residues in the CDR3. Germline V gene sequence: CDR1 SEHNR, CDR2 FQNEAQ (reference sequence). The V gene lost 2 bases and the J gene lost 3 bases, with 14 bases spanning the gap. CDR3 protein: CASSLNYENFYNEQFF. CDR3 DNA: TGTGCCAGCAGCTTAAACTACGAGAATTTCTACAATGAGCAGTTCTTC. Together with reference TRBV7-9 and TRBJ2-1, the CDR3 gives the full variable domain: DTGVSQNPRHKITKRGQNVTFRCDPISEHNRLYWYRQTLGQGPEFLTYFQNEAQLEKSRLLSDRFSAERPKGSFSTLEIQRTEQGDSAMYLCASSLNYENFYNEQFFGPGTRLTVL.

CDR3 bases: TGTGCCAGCAGTGATCTCGGGACTAGCCGTTACAATGAGCAGTTCTTC. It specifies CASSDLGTSRYNEQFF. This sequence joins TRBV2 and TRBJ2-1; the match to TRBD2 covers 9 bases. CDR1 and CDR2 from the germline V gene are SNHLY and FYNNEI. This CDR3 region has 16 residues. Germline trimming cut 3 bases from V and 4 bases from J; bases unmatched to any gene: 7.

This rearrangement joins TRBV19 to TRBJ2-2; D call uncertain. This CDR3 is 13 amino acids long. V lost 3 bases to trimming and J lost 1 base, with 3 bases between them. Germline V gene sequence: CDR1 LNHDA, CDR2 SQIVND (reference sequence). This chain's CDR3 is CASSIQNTGELFF. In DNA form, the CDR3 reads TGTGCCAGTAGTATCCAGAACACCGGGGAGCTGTTTTTT.

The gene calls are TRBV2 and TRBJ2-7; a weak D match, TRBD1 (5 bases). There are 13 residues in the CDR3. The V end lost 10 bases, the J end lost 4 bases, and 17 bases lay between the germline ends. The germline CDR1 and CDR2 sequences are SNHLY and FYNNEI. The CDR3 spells CATLPQGSYEQYF. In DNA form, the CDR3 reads TGTGCCACCCTTCCCCAGGGAAGTTACGAGCAGTACTTC.

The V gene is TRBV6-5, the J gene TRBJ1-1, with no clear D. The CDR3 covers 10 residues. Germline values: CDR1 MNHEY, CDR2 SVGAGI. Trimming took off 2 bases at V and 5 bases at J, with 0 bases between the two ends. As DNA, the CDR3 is TGTGCCAGCAGTTACACTGAAGCTTTCTTT. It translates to CASSYTEAFF.

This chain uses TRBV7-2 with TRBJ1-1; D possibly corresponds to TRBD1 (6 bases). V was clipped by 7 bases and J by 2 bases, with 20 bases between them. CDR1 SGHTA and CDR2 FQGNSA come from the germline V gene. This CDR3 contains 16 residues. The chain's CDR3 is CASIGGWGPYNTEAFF. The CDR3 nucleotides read TGTGCCAGCATAGGGGGGTGGGGACCCTATAACACTGAAGCTTTCTTT.

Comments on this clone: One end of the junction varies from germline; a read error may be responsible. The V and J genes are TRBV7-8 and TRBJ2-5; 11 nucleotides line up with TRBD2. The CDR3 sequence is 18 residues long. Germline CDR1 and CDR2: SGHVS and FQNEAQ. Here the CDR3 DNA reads TGTGCCAGCAGCGTAGCGGGAGGGCCTCCCAAGTACCAAGAGACCCAGTACTTC. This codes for CASSVAGGPPKYQETQYF.

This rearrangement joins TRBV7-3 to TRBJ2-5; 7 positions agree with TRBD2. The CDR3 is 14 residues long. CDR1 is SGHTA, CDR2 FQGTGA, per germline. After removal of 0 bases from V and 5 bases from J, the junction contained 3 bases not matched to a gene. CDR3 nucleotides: TGTGCCAGCAGCTTAACGGGAGGGCCCGAGACCCAGTACTTC. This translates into CASSLTGGPETQYF. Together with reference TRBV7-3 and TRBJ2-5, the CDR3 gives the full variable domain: GAGVSQTPSNKVTEKGKYVELRCDPISGHTALYWYRQSLGQGPEFLIYFQGTGAADDSGLPNDRFFAVRPEGSVSTLKIQRTERGDSAVYLCASSLTGGPETQYFGPGTRLLVL.